Sequencing of this TCR beta chain was carried out in a study of human T cells and chemical hapten exposure. V gave up 4 bases and J gave up 0 bases, with 17 bases separating them. Germline-derived CDR1 and CDR2 are SGHRS and YFSETQ. This CDR3 spans 17 amino acids. TCRdb used MiXCR to reprocess the RACE reads, holding one entry per CDR3 protein. Altogether 250,000 or so distinct CDR3 sequences are present, roughly 7.7% being singletons, with the ten largest covering 1.2%. Time point reported: pre-sensitization, week 0. Regarding treatment: therapeutic diphenylcyclopropenone sensitization with weekly scalp DPC. This clonotype was detected a few times.

This TCR came from a man between 18 and 29 years old with alopecia areata. Some clones in this sample may be carry-over from other donors' samples. The V gene is TRBV5-1, the J gene TRBJ2-1; D is ambiguous. Sequences were derived from whole blood, sampled in connection with sensitization to the hapten diphenylcyclopropenone (DPC). In nucleotides, the CDR3 is TGCGCCAGCAGCGGCGGCGTCGGCTCTCGCTCCTACAATGAGCAGTTCTTC. It codes for CASSGGVGSRSYNEQFF. The full variable domain, rest sourced from reference TRBV5-1 and TRBJ2-1, is KAGVTQTPRYLIKTRGQQVTLSCSPISGHRSVSWYQQTPGQGLQFLFEYFSETQRNKGNFPGRFSGRQFSNSRSEMNVSTLELGDSALYLCASSGGVGSRSYNEQFFGPGTRLTVL.